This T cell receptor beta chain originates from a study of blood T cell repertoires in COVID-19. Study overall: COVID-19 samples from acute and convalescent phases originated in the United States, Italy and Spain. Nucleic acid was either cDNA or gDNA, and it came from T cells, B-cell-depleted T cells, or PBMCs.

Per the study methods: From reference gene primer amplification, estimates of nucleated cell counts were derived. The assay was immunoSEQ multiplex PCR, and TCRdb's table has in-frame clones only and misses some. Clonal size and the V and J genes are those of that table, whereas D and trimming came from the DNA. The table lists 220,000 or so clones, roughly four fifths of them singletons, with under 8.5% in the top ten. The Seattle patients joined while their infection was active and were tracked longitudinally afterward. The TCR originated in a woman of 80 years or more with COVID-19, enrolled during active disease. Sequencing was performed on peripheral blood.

The CDR3 sequence is CASSSRDRIYEQYF. The CDR3 region has the DNA TGTGCCAGCTCATCCCGGGACAGGATCTACGAGCAGTACTTC. V gene TRBV18 combines with J gene TRBJ2-7; TRBD1 agrees at 8 bases. The CDR3 is 14 residues long. The V gene end was trimmed by 5 bases and the J gene end by 3 bases; junction bases not matched to a gene: 6. Per the germline V gene, CDR1 is KGHSH and CDR2 is LQKENI.